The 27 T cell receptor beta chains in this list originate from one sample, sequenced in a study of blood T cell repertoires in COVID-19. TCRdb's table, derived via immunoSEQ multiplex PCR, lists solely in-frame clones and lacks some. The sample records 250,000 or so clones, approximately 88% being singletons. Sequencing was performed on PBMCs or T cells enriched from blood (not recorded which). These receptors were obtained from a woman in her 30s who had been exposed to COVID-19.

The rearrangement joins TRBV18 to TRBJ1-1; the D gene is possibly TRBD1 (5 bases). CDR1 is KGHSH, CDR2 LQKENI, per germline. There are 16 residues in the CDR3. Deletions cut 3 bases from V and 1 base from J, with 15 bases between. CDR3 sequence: CASSPLDTGQNTEAFF. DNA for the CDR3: TGTGCCAGCTCACCCCTTGATACAGGACAGAACACTGAAGCTTTCTTT.

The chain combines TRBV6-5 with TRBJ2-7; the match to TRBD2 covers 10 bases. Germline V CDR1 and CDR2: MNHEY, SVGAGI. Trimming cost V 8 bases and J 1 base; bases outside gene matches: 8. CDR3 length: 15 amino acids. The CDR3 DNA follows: TGTGCCAGCTGCATCACTAGCGGGGCGTCCTACGAGCAGTACTTC. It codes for CASCITSGASYEQYF.

CDR3: CASSFGSGTGIYNEQFF. Here the CDR3 DNA reads TGTGCCAGCAGCTTCGGATCCGGGACAGGGATTTACAATGAGCAGTTCTTC. This chain uses TRBV7-9 with TRBJ2-1; TRBD1 matches 9 bases. The CDR3 sequence is 17 residues long. The ends lost 3 bases at V and 4 bases at J; junction bases unmatched: 10. CDR1 SEHNR and CDR2 FQNEAQ come from the germline V gene (reference sequence).

CDR3 protein: CASTPLRVSNSPLHF. The CDR3, as DNA: TGCGCCAGCACCCCCCTGAGAGTATCAAATTCACCCCTCCACTTT. This sequence joins TRBV10-2 and TRBJ1-6, with D unclear. The CDR3 runs to 15 residues. Germline lookup yields CDR1 WSHSY and CDR2 SAAADI. The V end lost 7 bases, the J end lost 7 bases, and 17 bases lay between the germline ends.

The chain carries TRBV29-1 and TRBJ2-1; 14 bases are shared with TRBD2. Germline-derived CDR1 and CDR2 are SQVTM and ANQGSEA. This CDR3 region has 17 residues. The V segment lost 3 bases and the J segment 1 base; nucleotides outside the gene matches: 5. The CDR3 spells CSVEGLAGEWSYNEQFF. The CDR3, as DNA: TGCAGCGTTGAGGGACTAGCGGGAGAGTGGTCCTACAATGAGCAGTTCTTC.

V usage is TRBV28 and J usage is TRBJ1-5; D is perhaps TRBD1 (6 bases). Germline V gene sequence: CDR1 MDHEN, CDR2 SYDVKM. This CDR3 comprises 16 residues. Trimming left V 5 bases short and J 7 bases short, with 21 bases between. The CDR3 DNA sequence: TGTGCCAGCAGTCAAGGGGGGGAGTGGTTTTCGCAGCCCCAGCATTTT. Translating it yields CASSQGGEWFSQPQHF.

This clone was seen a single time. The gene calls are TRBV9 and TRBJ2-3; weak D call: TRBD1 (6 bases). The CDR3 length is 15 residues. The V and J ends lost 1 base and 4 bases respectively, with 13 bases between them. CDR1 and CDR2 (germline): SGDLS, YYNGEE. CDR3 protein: CASSVQGFVADTQYF. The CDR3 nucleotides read TGTGCCAGCAGCGTACAGGGGTTTGTAGCAGATACGCAGTATTTT.

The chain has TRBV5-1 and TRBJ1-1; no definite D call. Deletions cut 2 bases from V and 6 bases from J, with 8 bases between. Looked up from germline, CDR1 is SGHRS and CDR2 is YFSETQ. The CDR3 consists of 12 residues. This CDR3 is CASSFFGAEAFF. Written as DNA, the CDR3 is TGCGCCAGCAGCTTTTTCGGGGCTGAAGCTTTCTTT.

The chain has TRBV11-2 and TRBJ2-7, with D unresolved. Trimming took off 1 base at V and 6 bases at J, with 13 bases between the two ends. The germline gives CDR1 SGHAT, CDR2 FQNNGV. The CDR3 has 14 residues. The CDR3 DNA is TGTGCCAGCAGCTTAGCGATAATTAAGAGCGAGCAGTACTTC. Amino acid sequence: CASSLAIIKSEQYF.

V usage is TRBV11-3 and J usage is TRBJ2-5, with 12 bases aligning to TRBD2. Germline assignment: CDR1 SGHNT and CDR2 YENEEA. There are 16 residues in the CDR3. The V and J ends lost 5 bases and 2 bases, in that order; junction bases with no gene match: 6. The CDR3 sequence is CASSTGTSGSQETQYF. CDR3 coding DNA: TGTGCCAGCAGCACCGGGACTAGCGGGTCTCAAGAGACCCAGTACTTC.

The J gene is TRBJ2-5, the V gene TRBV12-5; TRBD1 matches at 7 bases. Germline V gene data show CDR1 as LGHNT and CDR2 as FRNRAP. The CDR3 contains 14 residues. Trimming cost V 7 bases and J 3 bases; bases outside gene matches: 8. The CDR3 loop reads CASVLTGIEETQYF. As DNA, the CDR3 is TGTGCTAGTGTTCTGACAGGGATCGAAGAGACCCAGTACTTC.

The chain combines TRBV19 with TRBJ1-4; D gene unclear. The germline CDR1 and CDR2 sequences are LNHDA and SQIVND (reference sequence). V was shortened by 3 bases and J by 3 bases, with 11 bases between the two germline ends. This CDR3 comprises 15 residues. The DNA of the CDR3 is TGTGCCAGTAGTATCGCGGGAGTCGCTAATGAAAAACTGTTTTTT. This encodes CASSIAGVANEKLFF.

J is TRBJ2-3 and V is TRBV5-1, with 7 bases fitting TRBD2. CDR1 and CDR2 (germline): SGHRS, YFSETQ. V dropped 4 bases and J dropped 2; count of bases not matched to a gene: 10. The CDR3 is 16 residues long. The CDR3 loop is CASSPWGGANTDTQYF. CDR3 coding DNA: TGCGCCAGCAGCCCGTGGGGAGGGGCAAACACAGATACGCAGTATTTT.

The CDR3 DNA sequence: TGCGCCAGCAGCTTAACAGGGGGCGCGGGTCAGCCCCAGCATTTT. Translated, it gives CASSLTGGAGQPQHF. The chain uses TRBV5-1 and TRBJ1-5, with 9 bases identical to TRBD1. Germline trimming cut 2 bases from V and 6 bases from J; bases unmatched to any gene: 6. The CDR3 length is 15 residues. Germline V gene lookup returns CDR1 SGHRS and CDR2 YFSETQ. The full variable domain, completed using reference TRBV5-1 and TRBJ1-5, is KAGVTQTPRYLIKTRGQQVTLSCSPISGHRSVSWYQQTPGQGLQFLFEYFSETQRNKGNFPGRFSGRQFSNSRSEMNVSTLELGDSALYLCASSLTGGAGQPQHFGDGTRLSIL.

For the CDR3, the DNA is TGTGCCTGGAGTGTAACGGGAGCCAAAAACATTCAGTACTTC. Encoded protein: CAWSVTGAKNIQYF. The chain joins TRBV30 to TRBJ2-4; D gene uncertain. Germline V gives CDR1 GTSNPN, CDR2 SVGIG (reference sequence). The V gene lost 0 bases and the J gene lost 0 bases, with 6 bases spanning the gap. There are 14 residues in the CDR3.

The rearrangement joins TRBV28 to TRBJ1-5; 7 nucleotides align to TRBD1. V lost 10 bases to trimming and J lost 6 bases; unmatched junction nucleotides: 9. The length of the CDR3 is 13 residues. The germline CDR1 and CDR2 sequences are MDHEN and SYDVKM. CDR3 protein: CAIQGVLAQPQHF. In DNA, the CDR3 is TGTGCCATCCAGGGGGTGCTAGCTCAGCCCCAGCATTTT. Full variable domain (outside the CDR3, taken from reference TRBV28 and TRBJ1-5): DVKVTQSSRYLVKRTGEKVFLECVQDMDHENMFWYRQDPGLGLRLIYFSYDVKMKEKGDIPEGYSVSREKKERFSLILESASTNQTSMYLCAIQGVLAQPQHFGDGTRLSIL.

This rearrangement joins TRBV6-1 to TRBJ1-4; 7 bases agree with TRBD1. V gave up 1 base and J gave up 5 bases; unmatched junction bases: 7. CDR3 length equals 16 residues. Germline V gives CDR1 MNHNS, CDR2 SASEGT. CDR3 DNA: TGTGCCAGCAGTGAAGGGTGGGGGACAGCGAATGAAAAACTGTTTTTT. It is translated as CASSEGWGTANEKLFF.

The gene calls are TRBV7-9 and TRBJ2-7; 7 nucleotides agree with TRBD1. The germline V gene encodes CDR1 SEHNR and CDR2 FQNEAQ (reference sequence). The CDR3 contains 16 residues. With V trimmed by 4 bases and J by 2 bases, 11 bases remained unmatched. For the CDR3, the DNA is TGTGCCAGCAGCTCCCAAAAACAGGGGTTTCCCTACGAGCAGTACTTC. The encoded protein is CASSSQKQGFPYEQYF.

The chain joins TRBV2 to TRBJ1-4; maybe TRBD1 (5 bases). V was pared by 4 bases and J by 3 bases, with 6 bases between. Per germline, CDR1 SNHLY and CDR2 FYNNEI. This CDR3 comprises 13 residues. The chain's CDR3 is CASSGDSNEKLFF. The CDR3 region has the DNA TGTGCCAGCAGTGGGGACTCTAATGAAAAACTGTTTTTT.

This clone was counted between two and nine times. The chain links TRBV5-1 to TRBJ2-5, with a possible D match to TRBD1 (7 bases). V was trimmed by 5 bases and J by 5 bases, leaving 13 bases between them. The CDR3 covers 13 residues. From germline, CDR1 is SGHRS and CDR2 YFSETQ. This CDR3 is CASRTRGRETQYF. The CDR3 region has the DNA TGCGCCAGCAGAACCAGGGGGAGGGAGACCCAGTACTTC. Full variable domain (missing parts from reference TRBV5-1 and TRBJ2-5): KAGVTQTPRYLIKTRGQQVTLSCSPISGHRSVSWYQQTPGQGLQFLFEYFSETQRNKGNFPGRFSGRQFSNSRSEMNVSTLELGDSALYLCASRTRGRETQYFGPGTRLLVL.

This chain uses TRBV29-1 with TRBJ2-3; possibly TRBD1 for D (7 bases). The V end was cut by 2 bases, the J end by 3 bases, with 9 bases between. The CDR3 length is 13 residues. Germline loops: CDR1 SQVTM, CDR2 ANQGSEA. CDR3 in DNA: TGCAGCGTTGAACAGGGGGGTACAGATACGCAGTATTTT. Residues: CSVEQGGTDTQYF.

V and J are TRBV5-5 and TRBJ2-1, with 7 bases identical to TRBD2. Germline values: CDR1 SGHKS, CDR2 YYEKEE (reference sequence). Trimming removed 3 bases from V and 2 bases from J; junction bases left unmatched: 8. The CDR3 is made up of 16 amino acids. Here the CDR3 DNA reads TGTGCCAGCAGCTATAGCGGGTACCCTGCCTACAATGAGCAGTTCTTC. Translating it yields CASSYSGYPAYNEQFF.

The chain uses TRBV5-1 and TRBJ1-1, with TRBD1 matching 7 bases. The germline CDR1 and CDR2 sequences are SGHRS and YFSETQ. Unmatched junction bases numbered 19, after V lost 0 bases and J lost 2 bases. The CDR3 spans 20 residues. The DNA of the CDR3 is TGCGCCAGCAGCTTGGAGGACAGGCGTAGGGGATTGGGTAAAAACACTGAAGCTTTCTTT. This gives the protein CASSLEDRRRGLGKNTEAFF.

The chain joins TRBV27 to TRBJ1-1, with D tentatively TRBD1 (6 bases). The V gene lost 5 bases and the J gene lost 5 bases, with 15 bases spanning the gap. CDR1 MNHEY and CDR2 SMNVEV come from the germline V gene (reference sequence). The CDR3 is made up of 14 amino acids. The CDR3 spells CASSIVQGWTEAFF. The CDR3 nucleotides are TGTGCCAGCAGTATCGTACAGGGCTGGACTGAAGCTTTCTTT.

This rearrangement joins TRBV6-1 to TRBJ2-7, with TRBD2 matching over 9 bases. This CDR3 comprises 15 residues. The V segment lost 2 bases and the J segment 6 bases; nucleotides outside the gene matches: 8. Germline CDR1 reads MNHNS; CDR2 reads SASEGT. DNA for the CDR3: TGTGCCAGCAGTGAACGGCTAGCGGGATGGGGCGAGCAGTACTTC. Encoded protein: CASSERLAGWGEQYF.

Here the CDR3 DNA reads TGTGCCAGAAGCACCTTCACAGGGGTTGAGCAGTTCTTC. This gives the protein CARSTFTGVEQFF. The gene calls are TRBV7-5 and TRBJ2-1; the table's D call TRBD1 went unverified against the DNA. TRBV7-5 is a pseudogene segment. CDR3 length: 13 amino acids.

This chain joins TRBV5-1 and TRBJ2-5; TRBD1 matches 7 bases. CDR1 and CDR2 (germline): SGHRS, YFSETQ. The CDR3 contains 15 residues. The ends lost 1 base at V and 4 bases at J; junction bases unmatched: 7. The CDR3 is CASSLSQGFVETQYF. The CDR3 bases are TGCGCCAGCAGCTTGTCACAGGGGTTCGTAGAGACCCAGTACTTC.